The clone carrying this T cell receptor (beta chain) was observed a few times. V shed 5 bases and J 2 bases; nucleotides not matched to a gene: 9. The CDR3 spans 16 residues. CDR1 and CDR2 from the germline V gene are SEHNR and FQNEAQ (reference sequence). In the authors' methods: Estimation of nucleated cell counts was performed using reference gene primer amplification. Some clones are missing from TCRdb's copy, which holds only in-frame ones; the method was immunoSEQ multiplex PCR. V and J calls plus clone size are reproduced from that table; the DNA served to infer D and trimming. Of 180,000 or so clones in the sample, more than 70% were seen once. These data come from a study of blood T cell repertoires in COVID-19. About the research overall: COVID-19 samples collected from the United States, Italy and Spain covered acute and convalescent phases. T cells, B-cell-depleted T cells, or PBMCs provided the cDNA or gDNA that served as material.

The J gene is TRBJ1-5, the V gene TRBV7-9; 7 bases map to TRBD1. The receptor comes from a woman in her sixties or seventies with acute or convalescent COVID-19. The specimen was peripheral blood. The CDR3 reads CASSPKDTGGNQPQHF. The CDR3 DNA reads TGTGCCAGCAGCCCCAAGGATACAGGGGGCAATCAGCCCCAGCATTTT. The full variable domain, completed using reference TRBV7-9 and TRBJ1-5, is DTGVSQNPRHKITKRGQNVTFRCDPISEHNRLYWYRQTLGQGPEFLTYFQNEAQLEKSRLLSDRFSAERPKGSFSTLEIQRTEQGDSAMYLCASSPKDTGGNQPQHFGDGTRLSIL.